The sequence of this T cell receptor beta chain was determined in a study of T cell responses to AZD1222 COVID-19 vaccine. Points from the study as a whole: White British donors predominated, females outnumbered males, and clonal diversity was possibly underestimated. Repertoires were obtained solely post-peak T cell response. Vaccine-related CD4 TCRs covered spike, predominating at 160-218 and 743-854.

Notes on this clone: Its matching antigen is unknown.

The method was immunoSEQ multiplex PCR; TCRdb's version includes in-frame clones alone and lacks a portion of them. The table includes about 110,000 clones, around 90% detected once. With 1 base removed from V and 10 bases from J, the gap between germline ends came to 21 bases. From germline, CDR1 is LGHDT and CDR2 YNNKEL (reference sequence). The CDR3 is 16 residues long. This clonotype was sampled from an adult in good health. Specimen: peripheral blood, collected on day 0 of AZD1222 vaccination. V usage is TRBV3-1 (or the pseudogene TRBV3-2) and J usage is TRBJ2-3; D is perhaps TRBD2 (6 bases). The CDR3 nucleotides are TGTGCCAGCAGCCAAGTAGCTGCGGGGCCGCCTTATTCGCAGTATTTT. This sequence encodes CASSQVAAGPPYSQYF.